This T cell receptor beta chain was identified during a study of T cell responses to AZD1222 COVID-19 vaccine. Study-level results: Repertoires in all cases were sampled only once the peak T cell response had passed. The CD4 TCRs associated with vaccination extended across spike and predominated at 160-218 and 743-854. Spike-specific TCR repertoires showed rising breadth and depth after two AZD1222 doses. Targeting of unmutated variant regions was reportedly seen in nearly half of spike-specific TCRs.

Germline trimming cut 7 bases from V and 11 bases from J; bases unmatched to any gene: 10. From germline, CDR1 is SEHNR and CDR2 FQNEAQ (reference sequence). There are 12 residues in the CDR3. With respect to this clone: The target antigen is unknown.

Assay used: immunoSEQ multiplex PCR; TCRdb lists only in-frame clones, some missing. The table shows approximately 150,000 clones, with roughly 88% occurring only once. The chain employs TRBV7-9 and TRBJ2-7; 8 bases agree with TRBD2. The origin of this receptor is an adult in good health. The specimen was peripheral blood, collected on day 0 of AZD1222 vaccination. The CDR3 DNA reads TGTGCCAGCACCTCGGGGGGGCACGGGGAGTACTTC. It yields the protein CASTSGGHGEYF.